The TCR beta chain under discussion was sequenced for a study of shared clonotypes between healthy human individuals. Study-level information: Donors were a couple of women and a few men aged 18 to 49.

At a deep level, the assay was run. On sorted subsets, replicate PCRs used approximately 190 ng DNA, or about 33,000 T cell genomes. Sequencing used immunoSEQ multiplex PCR; TCRdb keeps in-frame clones, though not all of them. The top ten clones hold around 1% of a sample with some 1,900,000 clones, over 85% of them seen once. The germline gives CDR1 MNHNS, CDR2 SASEGT. The CDR3 is 16 amino acids. With V trimmed by 2 bases and J by 2 bases, 8 bases remained unmatched. Naive CD8 cells were CD45RO-negative, positively selected for CCR7, excluding terminally differentiated effector memory CD45RA+ cells. The TCR originated in a young man in good health. Input material: naive CD8+ T cells sorted from blood. The chain recombines TRBV6-1 with TRBJ2-7, with 8 bases identical to TRBD1. CDR3 protein: CASSELGTGAPYEQYF. The CDR3, as DNA: TGTGCCAGCAGTGAATTGGGGACAGGAGCCCCCTACGAGCAGTACTTC.